Below are 21 T cell receptor beta chains sequenced from a single sample in a study of blood T cell repertoires in COVID-19. Libraries were prepared by immunoSEQ multiplex PCR; TCRdb keeps only in-frame clonotypes and omits some of them. The profile covers under 200,000 clones, with about 80% appearing a single time and under 2.5% taken by the ten largest. Material for sequencing was peripheral blood. The source of these receptors is a woman of 80 years or more with acute or convalescent COVID-19.

The chain couples TRBV7-9 to TRBJ1-5; 7 bases line up with TRBD1. The length of the CDR3 is 14 residues. The trim removed 3 bases at V and 2 bases at J, leaving 1 base unmatched. Germline V CDR1 and CDR2: SEHNR, FQNEAQ (reference sequence). This CDR3 reads CASSFTGGNQPQHF. The DNA of the CDR3 is TGTGCCAGCAGCTTTACAGGGGGCAATCAGCCCCAGCATTTT.

The V call is TRBV5-6, the J call TRBJ2-7; 7 bases map to TRBD1. Germline CDR1 reads SGHDT; CDR2 reads YYEEEE. The CDR3 is made up of 16 amino acids. V shed 5 bases and J 1 base; nucleotides not matched to a gene: 12. The CDR3 DNA follows: TGTGCCAGCAGTAAACAGACAGGGTATTGGTCCTACGAGCAGTACTTC. Translation: CASSKQTGYWSYEQYF.

Only a few counts were recorded for this clone. The chain links TRBV30 to TRBJ1-4, with D uncertain. Trimming shortened V by 2 bases and J by 10 bases, and 14 bases separated the two germline ends. Per germline, CDR1 GTSNPN and CDR2 SVGIG (reference sequence). There are 13 residues in the CDR3. The chain's CDR3 is CAWSHRQVGKLFF. The CDR3 DNA reads as TGTGCCTGGAGTCATAGGCAGGTCGGAAAACTGTTTTTT.

This clone was seen only once. The V gene is TRBV12-3 or TRBV12-4, the J gene TRBJ2-7; D may be TRBD1 (5 bases). This CDR3 is built from 13 residues. The ends were cut back, 7 bases at V and 6 bases at J, with 16 bases in the middle. CDR3 bases: TGTGCCAGCATGAGAACACAGGCTTCCGAGCAGTACTTC. It yields the protein CASMRTQASEQYF.

The chain uses TRBV19 and TRBJ2-1, with TRBD2 identical over 14 bases. CDR3 length: 17 residues. Germline CDR1 LNHDA, CDR2 SQIVND (reference sequence). The V segment lost 3 bases and the J segment 5 bases; nucleotides outside the gene matches: 6. The CDR3 bases are TGTGCCAGTAGTATCACCGGGACTAGCGGGGGACACAATGAGCAGTTCTTC. Translated, it gives CASSITGTSGGHNEQFF.

V gene TRBV13 combines with J gene TRBJ1-1; D gene unclear. The CDR3 has 12 amino acids. The germline V gene encodes CDR1 PRHDT and CDR2 FYEKMQ (reference sequence). V lost 5 bases to trimming and J lost 8 bases, with 12 bases between them. CDR3 loop: CASSVLTREAFF. CDR3 in DNA: TGTGCCAGCAGCGTTCTCACTCGGGAAGCTTTCTTT.

The chain employs TRBV5-6 and TRBJ1-4; no firm D call. This CDR3 spans 13 amino acids. Trimming left V 2 bases short and J 4 bases short, with 6 bases between. In germline, CDR1 is SGHDT, CDR2 YYEEEE. CDR3 in DNA: TGTGCCAGCAGCTTCGGGGTTAATGAAAAACTGTTTTTT. It yields the protein CASSFGVNEKLFF.

This chain joins TRBV25-1 and TRBJ2-2, with TRBD1 matching 9 bases. The V segment lost 4 bases and the J segment 3 bases; nucleotides outside the gene matches: 3. The length of the CDR3 is 15 residues. Germline V gene sequence: CDR1 MGHDK, CDR2 SYGVNS. The CDR3 DNA reads as TGTGCCAGCAGTGGGGGGACAGGGTACACCGGGGAGCTGTTTTTT. Its protein is CASSGGTGYTGELFF. Full variable domain (outside the CDR3, taken from reference TRBV25-1 and TRBJ2-2): EADIYQTPRYLVIGTGKKITLECSQTMGHDKMYWYQQDPGMELHLIHYSYGVNSTEKGDLSSESTVSRIRTEHFPLTLESARPSHTSQYLCASSGGTGYTGELFFGEGSRLTVL.

This clone was observed once. The chain couples TRBV7-9 to TRBJ2-7; 7 nucleotides align to TRBD1. The V gene's germline CDR1 is SEHNR and CDR2 FQNEAQ (reference sequence). J was trimmed by 7 bases and V by 3 bases; bases with no gene match: 9. The CDR3 has 14 residues. CDR3 region: CASSLTDRDGEQYF. CDR3 nucleotide sequence: TGTGCCAGCAGCTTGACCGACAGGGATGGGGAGCAGTACTTC.

The V call is TRBV2, the J call TRBJ2-5; D perhaps matches TRBD1 (6 bases). Trimming removed 7 bases at V and 5 bases at J, with 20 bases between. The germline V gene encodes CDR1 SNHLY and CDR2 FYNNEI. The CDR3 contains 15 residues. The CDR3 sequence is CASTEGRGIAETQYF. The CDR3 DNA is TGTGCCAGCACCGAGGGCAGGGGAATTGCGGAGACCCAGTACTTC.

In this sample, this clone turned up once. The CDR3 sequence: CAISESQGLALHF. The DNA for the CDR3 is TGTGCCATCAGTGAGTCACAGGGTTTGGCCCTCCACTTT. J is TRBJ1-6 and V is TRBV10-3; a weak D match, TRBD1 (6 bases). CDR1 is ENHRY and CDR2 is SYGVKD in the germline V gene. This CDR3 is built from 13 residues. V was clipped by 0 bases and J by 14 bases, with 11 bases between them.

About this clone itself: No DNA is shown, since the ends of the CDR3 on it are uncertain; the CDR3 is the one TCRdb lists. The chain uses TRBV2 and TRBJ1-2; TRBD1 was called by the table and not checked on the DNA. A total of 24 residues make up the CDR3, ends included. Germline V lookup: CDR1 SNHLY, CDR2 FYNNEI. The CDR3 spells CASRAGTGGDLTMATPSVRSGYTF.

The V gene is TRBV4-1, the J gene TRBJ2-5; perhaps TRBD1 as D (6 bases). Between the trimmed V and J ends, which lost 0 bases and 5 bases, there was a span of 13 bases. The CDR3 sequence is 15 residues long. Per germline, CDR1 MGHRA and CDR2 YSYEKL. CDR3: CASSQEGANWETQYF. For the CDR3, the DNA is TGCGCCAGCAGCCAAGAGGGGGCCAACTGGGAGACCCAGTACTTC.

The gene calls are TRBV7-8 and TRBJ2-5, with a weak D call TRBD2 (6 bases). Germline V gene lookup returns CDR1 SGHVS and CDR2 FQNEAQ. V was trimmed by 2 bases and J by 9 bases, leaving 13 bases between them. This CDR3 comprises 13 residues. The CDR3 DNA reads as TGTGCCAGCAGCTTAACGGGGACTTCGCCCCAGTACTTC. As protein: CASSLTGTSPQYF.

The chain joins TRBV14 to TRBJ1-4; D not resolved. The ends were cut back, 4 bases at V and 3 bases at J, with 12 bases in the middle. Germline-derived CDR1 and CDR2 are SGHDN and FVKESK. CDR3 length equals 15 residues. This chain's CDR3 is CASSRLGLPNEKLFF. CDR3 DNA sequence: TGTGCCAGCAGCCGTCTGGGCCTCCCTAATGAAAAACTGTTTTTT.

This chain links TRBV5-1 with TRBJ2-3; perhaps TRBD2 as D (5 bases). In germline, CDR1 is SGHRS, CDR2 YFSETQ. The ends were cut back, 0 bases at V and 3 bases at J, with 11 bases in the middle. This CDR3 spans 15 amino acids. CDR3 sequence: CASSLGSAPTDTQYF. In nucleotides, the CDR3 is TGCGCCAGCAGCTTGGGTAGCGCCCCAACAGATACGCAGTATTTT.

The sample holds a few counts of this clone. This chain uses TRBV5-1 with TRBJ2-7, with 12 bases that match TRBD2. The CDR3 contains 16 residues. V shed 4 bases and J 5 bases; nucleotides not matched to a gene: 10. Germline V gives CDR1 SGHRS, CDR2 YFSETQ. The chain's CDR3 is CASSRSTSGSADEQYF. The CDR3 coding sequence is TGCGCCAGCAGCCGATCGACTAGCGGGAGTGCAGACGAGCAGTACTTC.

This clone occurred many times. CDR3 sequence reads: CASSSRTANTGELFF. CDR3 DNA: TGTGCCAGCAGCTCCCGGACAGCGAACACCGGGGAGCTGTTTTTT. This chain connects TRBV7-3 to TRBJ2-2; tentatively, D is TRBD1 (6 bases). The CDR3 loop spans 15 amino acids. Per the germline V gene, CDR1 is SGHTA and CDR2 is FQGTGA. V was pared by 4 bases and J by 0 bases, with 9 bases between.

V and J are TRBV27 and TRBJ2-5, with 8 positions matching TRBD2. CDR1 MNHEY and CDR2 SMNVEV come from the germline V gene (reference sequence). The CDR3 extends over 16 amino acids. V shed 0 bases and J 1 base; nucleotides not matched to a gene: 4. This CDR3 is CASSLSLAGRQETQYF. The CDR3 nucleotides read TGTGCCAGCAGTTTATCGCTAGCGGGCCGCCAAGAGACCCAGTACTTC.

The V call is TRBV19, the J call TRBJ2-1; 12 bases are shared with TRBD2. Germline CDR1 and CDR2: LNHDA and SQIVND (reference sequence). Unmatched junction bases numbered 6, after V lost 5 bases and J lost 7 bases. The CDR3 is 15 amino acids. CDR3 sequence reads: CASSPSGGVVNEQFF. The CDR3 DNA follows: TGTGCCAGTAGTCCTAGCGGGGGGGTCGTGAATGAGCAGTTCTTC.

This chain's CDR3 is CASSLGLEQYF. Written as DNA, the CDR3 is TGTGCCAGCAGCTTGGGCCTAGAGCAGTACTTC. The V and J genes are TRBV5-6 and TRBJ2-7; D is unclear. From germline, CDR1 is SGHDT and CDR2 YYEEEE. Trimming pared 0 bases from V and 7 bases from J, leaving 5 bases between. This CDR3 has 11 residues.